The entry that follows covers one T cell receptor (beta chain) sequence. The V gene's germline CDR1 is LGHNA and CDR2 YSLEER. V was clipped by 0 bases and J by 8 bases, with 8 bases between them. The CDR3 runs to 14 residues. This entry belongs to a study of blood T cells in healthy people across ages. Through a sample-barcoded 5' primer and a J-beta primer mix, a second PCR was run for about 6 to 11 cycles. TCRdb used MiXCR to reprocess the 5' RACE reads, holding one entry per CDR3 protein. The sample lists approximately 730,000 distinct CDR3 sequences, 40% to 45% occurring once. The J gene is TRBJ1-6, the V gene TRBV4-3; no clear D gene. This TCR was recovered from a woman in her sixties or seventies in good health. Sample: blood. The CDR3 loop is CASSQDRLDSPLHF. Here the CDR3 DNA reads TGCGCCAGCAGCCAAGATAGGCTAGATTCACCCCTCCACTTT.